The clone carrying this TCR beta chain was picked up a small number of times. Its antigen is not known. The data originate from a study of T-cell memory formation after mild COVID-19. Study details: Most TCR clusters belonged to a single donor. Whole-study findings and limits: Among clones peaking at day 37 in the second wave, SARS-CoV-2 specificity remained unconfirmed.

Researchers used 5'RACE with constant-segment primers to make TCR alpha and TCR beta cDNA libraries that carry sample barcodes and UMIs. MiXCR, applied by TCRdb to the 5' RACE reads, yields one record per CDR3 protein. In the table there are about 470,000 distinct CDR3 sequences, approximately 25% of which are singletons. Trimming left V 1 base short and J 6 bases short, with 12 bases between. Germline CDR1 SGHTA, CDR2 FQGNSA. The CDR3 totals 14 residues. V usage is TRBV7-2 and J usage is TRBJ1-1; unclear D gene. This receptor was obtained from an adult woman who had mild COVID-19 (a few samples of this study predate the infection). Cell type and time point are not known. Sequencing was done on a sample of PBMCs or a T cell subset sorted from them (not recorded which). Here the CDR3 reads CASSLVVGSPEAFF. The CDR3, as DNA: TGTGCCAGCAGCTTAGTGGTAGGGAGTCCTGAAGCTTTCTTT.